The 28 T cell receptor beta chains below were found in one sample sequenced in a study of beta chain features in type 1 diabetes. Investigators reverse transcribed all isolated RNA, so they sequenced expressed TCRB transcripts. Clones were read by immunoSEQ multiplex PCR, and TCRdb kept only the in-frame ones, dropping some. The data hold fewer than 350,000 clones, with over 14% observed a single time. The study's findings and limits: A moderate, significant TCRB CDR3 shortening appeared in type 1 diabetes across four CD4+ subsets.

Antigens for these TCRs are unknown. Material: naive CD4+ T cells from blood. The source is a man aged 18 to 30 with type 1 diabetes.

This clone came up a few times. The chain has TRBV18 and TRBJ2-2, with D tentatively TRBD1 (6 bases). The CDR3 covers 17 residues. Germline V gives CDR1 KGHSH, CDR2 LQKENI. V dropped 5 bases and J dropped 2 bases, with 18 bases sitting between them. CDR3 loop: CASSEQGSPPNTGELFF. In DNA, the CDR3 is TGTGCCAGCTCAGAACAGGGTTCCCCACCTAACACCGGGGAGCTGTTTTTT.

V usage is TRBV6-5 and J usage is TRBJ2-3; TRBD2 agrees at 10 bases. The CDR3 runs 16 residues. Trimming took 2 bases from V and 6 from J; bases not matched to a gene: 8. CDR1 is MNHEY, CDR2 SVGAGI, per germline. CDR3 protein: CASSYGRLAGADTQYF. The CDR3 DNA reads TGTGCCAGCAGTTACGGGCGGCTAGCGGGAGCTGATACGCAGTATTTT.

This clone was seen many times. This chain connects TRBV7-9 to TRBJ2-3; D is unresolved. Trimming removed 4 bases from V and 8 bases from J, with 7 bases in between. From germline, CDR1 is SEHNR and CDR2 FQNEAQ (reference sequence). This CDR3 comprises 11 residues. The CDR3 coding sequence is TGTGCCAGCAGCTCCACTGTTACGCAGTATTTT. Translating it yields CASSSTVTQYF.

The rearrangement links TRBV5-1 to TRBJ1-1, with D possibly matching TRBD1 (5 bases). CDR1 and CDR2 (germline): SGHRS, YFSETQ. This CDR3 region has 15 residues. Trimming cost V 0 bases and J 0 bases, with 9 bases left between them. This CDR3 is CASSLGVDMNTEAFF. For the CDR3, the DNA is TGCGCCAGCAGCTTGGGTGTGGACATGAACACTGAAGCTTTCTTT. The variable domain in full, completed from reference TRBV5-1 and TRBJ1-1, reads KAGVTQTPRYLIKTRGQQVTLSCSPISGHRSVSWYQQTPGQGLQFLFEYFSETQRNKGNFPGRFSGRQFSNSRSEMNVSTLELGDSALYLCASSLGVDMNTEAFFGQGTRLTVV.

The chain carries TRBV7-2 and TRBJ1-2; 7 bases are a match to TRBD1. The length of the CDR3 is 13 residues. V was pared by 2 bases and J by 7 bases, with 4 bases of the junction left unmatched. Germline loops: CDR1 SGHTA, CDR2 FQGNSA. CDR3 DNA: TGTGCCAGCAGCTTAAAGGGGGCAGCTGGCTACACCTTC. Protein product: CASSLKGAAGYTF. The whole variable domain, filled in from reference TRBV7-2 and TRBJ1-2, reads GAGVSQSPSNKVTEKGKDVELRCDPISGHTALYWYRQSLGQGLEFLIYFQGNSAPDKSGLPSDRFSAERTGGSVSTLTIQRTQQEDSAVYLCASSLKGAAGYTFGSGTRLTVV.

In its sample, this clone was seen a few times. Here the CDR3 DNA reads TGTGCCAGCAGCCAAGCCGTTGACGTCAGGGGAAGATACGAGCAGTACTTC. This codes for CASSQAVDVRGRYEQYF. This chain connects TRBV4-2 to TRBJ2-7; weak D call: TRBD1 (6 bases). The CDR3 contains 17 residues. The germline gives CDR1 LGHNA, CDR2 YNFKEQ. V dropped 1 base and J dropped 4 bases, with 20 bases sitting between them.

This clone turned up a few times. Other DNA sequences within the sample encode an identical CDR3. The chain recombines TRBV5-1 with TRBJ1-1; D is uncertain. Germline-derived CDR1 and CDR2 are SGHRS and YFSETQ. Trimming cost V 3 bases and J 2 bases, with 5 bases left between them. The CDR3 covers 12 residues. The CDR3 sequence is CASSSGNTEAFF. CDR3 sequence (DNA): TGCGCCAGCAGCTCGGGAAACACTGAAGCTTTCTTT.

The V and J genes are TRBV7-2 and TRBJ2-3; 8 positions agree with TRBD2. The germline V gene encodes CDR1 SGHTA and CDR2 FQGNSA. Trimming at V came to 4 bases and at J to 2 bases, leaving 8 bases not matched to a gene. This CDR3 has 16 amino acids. The CDR3 reads CASSSAAGAPTDTQYF. DNA of the CDR3: TGTGCCAGCAGCTCCGCAGCGGGGGCTCCCACAGATACGCAGTATTTT.

This chain links TRBV5-4 with TRBJ1-2; TRBD1 matches at 11 bases. The CDR3 sequence is 15 residues long. Germline CDR1 is SGHNT and CDR2 is YYREEE (reference sequence). Trimming removed 5 bases from V and 4 bases from J; junction bases left unmatched: 7. CDR3 loop: CASRFGQGAGYGYTF. CDR3 in DNA: TGTGCCAGCAGATTCGGACAGGGGGCCGGCTATGGCTACACCTTC.

The chain joins TRBV5-4 to TRBJ2-3; D may be TRBD2 (5 bases). Trimming left V 4 bases short and J 4 bases short, with 10 bases between. This CDR3 is 13 amino acids long. Per the germline V gene, CDR1 is SGHNT and CDR2 is YYREEE (reference sequence). The CDR3 DNA reads as TGTGCCAGCAGCGCGCCACTAGCAGATACGCAGTATTTT. Translated: CASSAPLADTQYF.

As DNA, the CDR3 is TGTGCCAGTGAAGCCAGCGGGGTAACAGATACGCAGTATTTT. As protein: CASEASGVTDTQYF. The genes are TRBV19 and TRBJ2-3; 7 bases line up with TRBD2. This CDR3 is built from 14 residues. Germline V gene data show CDR1 as LNHDA and CDR2 as SQIVND (reference sequence). V dropped 8 bases and J dropped 3; count of bases not matched to a gene: 8.

The chain uses TRBV6-1 and TRBJ2-1, with 9 positions matching TRBD2. The V segment lost 2 bases and the J segment 12 bases; nucleotides outside the gene matches: 20. The germline V gene encodes CDR1 MNHNS and CDR2 SASEGT. CDR3 length equals 18 residues. The CDR3 DNA follows: TGTGCCAGCAGTGAATCTCTTAGCGGGAGCACCGACCTTAGGGGGCAGTTCTTC. It specifies CASSESLSGSTDLRGQFF.

The rearrangement uses TRBV29-1 and TRBJ2-7; 9 bases map to TRBD1. V lost 5 bases to trimming and J lost 5 bases; unmatched junction nucleotides: 10. The CDR3 sequence is 14 residues long. The germline V gene has CDR1 SQVTM and CDR2 ANQGSEA. The CDR3 coding sequence is TGCAGCGTTATACCGGGACAGGGTAAACACGAGCAGTACTTC. It yields the protein CSVIPGQGKHEQYF.

This clone was observed a few times. This sequence joins TRBV28 and TRBJ2-3, with a tentative D call TRBD2 (7 bases). V was trimmed by 3 bases and J by 3 bases, leaving 13 bases between them. The CDR3 length is 15 residues. CDR1 MDHEN and CDR2 SYDVKM come from the germline V gene. As DNA, the CDR3 is TGTGCCAGCAGTTTCGGGGGGCTAGGGACAGATACGCAGTATTTT. It yields the protein CASSFGGLGTDTQYF.

This chain links TRBV6-1 with TRBJ1-4; D is unclear. Germline loops: CDR1 MNHNS, CDR2 SASEGT. V gave up 3 bases and J gave up 0 bases, with 5 bases separating them. The CDR3 runs 14 residues. The CDR3 nucleotides read TGTGCCAGCAGTGAGAGGGCAACTAATGAAAAACTGTTTTTT. Residues: CASSERATNEKLFF.

This clone came up a few times. The J gene is TRBJ1-6, the V gene TRBV4-3; 7 bases match TRBD1. CDR3 length: 13 amino acids. Germline CDR1 reads LGHNA; CDR2 reads YSLEER. J gave up 7 bases and V 6 bases, and 3 bases lay outside the gene matches. This CDR3 reads CASRDRYNSPLHF. The CDR3 DNA reads as TGCGCCAGCAGGGACAGGTACAATTCACCCCTCCACTTT.

The chain recombines TRBV18 with TRBJ2-1; the match to TRBD2 covers 9 bases. CDR1 and CDR2 from the germline V gene are KGHSH and LQKENI. This CDR3 contains 17 residues. V shed 2 bases, J shed 5 bases, and the junction held 10 bases outside the gene matches. DNA for the CDR3: TGTGCCAGCTCACCAACTCCTCTAGCGGGGAAAGACAATGAGCAGTTCTTC. Translated: CASSPTPLAGKDNEQFF. Using reference TRBV18 and TRBJ2-1 for the parts outside the CDR3, the full variable domain is NAGVMQNPRHLVRRRGQEARLRCSPMKGHSHVYWYRQLPEEGLKFMVYLQKENIIDESGMPKERFSAEFPKEGPSILRIQQVVRGDSAAYFCASSPTPLAGKDNEQFFGPGTRLTVL.

This clone appeared a few times. This chain uses TRBV29-1 with TRBJ1-1; D perhaps matches TRBD1 (5 bases). The V end lost 4 bases, the J end lost 11 bases, and 23 bases lay between the germline ends. Per germline, CDR1 SQVTM and CDR2 ANQGSEA. CDR3 size: 14 residues. This CDR3 reads CSVVPLGRATMAFF. CDR3 bases: TGCAGCGTTGTGCCGCTTGGCAGGGCCACCATGGCTTTCTTT.

Turning to this clone: The sample has other DNA sequences that encode this CDR3 too. This rearrangement joins TRBV7-2 to TRBJ2-3, with D possibly matching TRBD2 (6 bases). V shed 1 base and J shed 0 bases, with 11 bases lying between them. The CDR3 extends over 16 amino acids. The germline V gene encodes CDR1 SGHTA and CDR2 FQGNSA. In DNA form, the CDR3 reads TGTGCCAGCAGCTTAGTAGGCGGGATAAGCACAGATACGCAGTATTTT. Translation: CASSLVGGISTDTQYF.

The chain employs TRBV30 and TRBJ2-5; TRBD2 matches 9 bases. This CDR3 contains 15 residues. The J segment lost 5 bases and the V segment lost 0 bases, leaving 7 bases of the junction unmatched. From germline, CDR1 is GTSNPN and CDR2 SVGIG (reference sequence). The CDR3 here is CAWSVQAGGRETQYF. The DNA of the CDR3 is TGTGCCTGGAGTGTACAAGCGGGAGGCCGGGAGACCCAGTACTTC.

In this sample, this clone turned up a few times. The CDR3, as DNA: TGTGCCAGTAGCAGGGGACAGGCGAACACTGAAGCTTTCTTT. Translation: CASSRGQANTEAFF. The chain recombines TRBV5-4 with TRBJ1-1; 8 nucleotides align to TRBD1. Unmatched junction bases numbered 7, after V lost 8 bases and J lost 1 base. In germline, CDR1 is SGHNT, CDR2 YYREEE (reference sequence). CDR3 length equals 14 residues.

CDR3 sequence (DNA): TGTGCCAGCAGTGAACCGGACAGGCCGAAGCAGTACTTC. Its protein product is CASSEPDRPKQYF. The chain has TRBV2 and TRBJ2-7, with 7 bases aligning to TRBD1. This CDR3 spans 13 amino acids. Germline-derived CDR1 and CDR2 are SNHLY and FYNNEI. J was trimmed by 8 bases and V by 2 bases; bases with no gene match: 6.

This clone was observed a handful of times. The rearrangement uses TRBV21-1 and TRBJ2-5; the table's D call TRBD2 went unverified against the DNA. TRBV21-1 is given as a pseudogene. This CDR3 comprises 17 residues. Here the CDR3 DNA reads TGTGCCAGCAGCACGGACTCGCGGGAGATCCAGTGGGAGACCCAGTACTTC. Protein product: CASSTDSREIQWETQYF.

The sample holds a few counts of this clone. This chain uses TRBV28 with TRBJ2-7, with TRBD1 matching over 7 bases. In germline, CDR1 is MDHEN, CDR2 SYDVKM. CDR3 length equals 15 residues. The junction had 14 bases not matched to a gene; V was cut back by 8 bases and J by 4 bases. The CDR3, as DNA: TGTGCCAGCGGAATGGCCACTGGACAGGTGTACGAGCAGTACTTC. This encodes CASGMATGQVYEQYF.

The rearrangement joins TRBV20-1 to TRBJ2-3, with D possibly TRBD2 on 6 matching bases. The CDR3 is 11 residues long. V was pared by 8 bases and J by 4 bases, with 10 bases between. CDR1 and CDR2 from the germline V gene are DFQATT and SNEGSKA (reference sequence). In DNA form, the CDR3 reads TGCAGTCGGAGGGGTGCAGATACGCAGTATTTT. Its translation is CSRRGADTQYF.

V gene TRBV30 combines with J gene TRBJ2-4, with D tentatively TRBD1 (6 bases). The V end was cut by 3 bases, the J end by 0 bases, with 12 bases between. This CDR3 region has 15 residues. Germline assignment: CDR1 GTSNPN and CDR2 SVGIG (reference sequence). The CDR3 region is CAWSAGQTAKNIQYF. The CDR3 DNA reads TGTGCCTGGAGCGCAGGACAGACAGCCAAAAACATTCAGTACTTC.

The chain recombines TRBV18 with TRBJ1-1; D is possibly TRBD1 (5 bases). The CDR3 has 16 amino acids. Trimming left V 1 base short and J 1 base short, with 13 bases between. CDR1 is KGHSH, CDR2 LQKENI, per germline. The CDR3 sequence is CASSPRLETANTEAFF. In DNA form, the CDR3 reads TGTGCCAGCTCACCACGCCTAGAGACAGCGAACACTGAAGCTTTCTTT.

This clone turned up a few times. The chain recombines TRBV29-1 with TRBJ2-3, with TRBD2 identical over 13 bases. V shed 7 bases and J 6 bases; nucleotides not matched to a gene: 7. The CDR3 loop spans 14 amino acids. CDR1 is SQVTM and CDR2 is ANQGSEA in the germline V gene. CDR3 bases: TGCAGCGCCGGACTAGCGGGAGAAGGGGATACGCAGTATTTT. Its translation is CSAGLAGEGDTQYF.